The present TCR beta chain was sequenced within a study of glioma-infiltrating T cells. The germline V gene has CDR1 WSHSY and CDR2 SAAADI. CDR3 length: 13 residues. Trimming removed 4 bases from V and 8 bases from J, with 12 bases in between. Amplification of TCR alpha and beta CDR3 regions from RNA used iRepertoire nested multiplex PCR. TCRdb used MiXCR to reprocess the multiplex PCR reads, holding one entry per CDR3 protein. The table lists some 99,000 distinct CDR3 sequences, 25% to 30% of them singletons, with just under 35% in the top ten. This clonotype was observed many times. Sequencing input: glioma tissue, nonneoplastic brain tissue, or PBMCs (not recorded which). The TCR was taken from a human donor with low-grade glioma or glioblastoma, undergoing nonglioma brain surgery, or in good health (not recorded which). This sequence joins TRBV10-2 and TRBJ2-4, with D perhaps matching TRBD1 (6 bases). Here the CDR3 reads CASSGGPIDIQYF. The CDR3 nucleotides read TGCGCCAGCAGTGGGGGGCCCATAGACATTCAGTACTTC.